The T cell receptor beta chain under discussion was sequenced for a study of blood T cell repertoires in COVID-19. About the study: Samples representing acute and convalescent COVID-19 were sourced from the United States, Italy and Spain. In each case, the material was cDNA or gDNA derived from T cells, B-cell-depleted T cells, or PBMCs.

As originally analysed: Nucleated cell counts were estimated from reference gene primer amplification. Method: immunoSEQ multiplex PCR; TCRdb's copy keeps in-frame clones and lacks some. D and trimming come from the DNA, and the V and J calls and clone size come from that table. The table includes fewer than 250,000 clones, approximately 80% detected once. Germline CDR1 and CDR2: SGHAT and FQNNGV. V gave up 1 base and J gave up 10 bases; unmatched junction bases: 9. CDR3 length: 15 amino acids. The sample was peripheral blood. This chain uses TRBV11-2 with TRBJ2-3; 9 nucleotides agree with TRBD1. The source of this sequence is a man between 60 and 75 years old with acute or convalescent COVID-19. CDR3 bases: TGTGCCAGCAGCTTAGCGGGACAGGGCGCTCGGGCGCAGTATTTT. The encoded protein is CASSLAGQGARAQYF.